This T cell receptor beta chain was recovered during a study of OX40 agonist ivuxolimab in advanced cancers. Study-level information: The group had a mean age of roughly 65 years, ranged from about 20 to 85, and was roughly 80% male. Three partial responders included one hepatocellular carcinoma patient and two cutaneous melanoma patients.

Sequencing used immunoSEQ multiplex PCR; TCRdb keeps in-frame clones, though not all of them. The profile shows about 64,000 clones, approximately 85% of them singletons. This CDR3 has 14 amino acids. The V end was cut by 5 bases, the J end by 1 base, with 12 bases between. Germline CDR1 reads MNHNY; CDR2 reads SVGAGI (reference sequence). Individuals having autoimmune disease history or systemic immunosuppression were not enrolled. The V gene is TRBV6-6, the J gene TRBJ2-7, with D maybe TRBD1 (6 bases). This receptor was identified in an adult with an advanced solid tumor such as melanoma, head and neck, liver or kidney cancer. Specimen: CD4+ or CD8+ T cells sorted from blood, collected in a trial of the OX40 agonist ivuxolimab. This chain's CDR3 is CASSPDRGSYEQYF. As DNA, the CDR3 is TGTGCCAGCAGTCCGGACAGAGGTTCCTACGAGCAGTACTTC.